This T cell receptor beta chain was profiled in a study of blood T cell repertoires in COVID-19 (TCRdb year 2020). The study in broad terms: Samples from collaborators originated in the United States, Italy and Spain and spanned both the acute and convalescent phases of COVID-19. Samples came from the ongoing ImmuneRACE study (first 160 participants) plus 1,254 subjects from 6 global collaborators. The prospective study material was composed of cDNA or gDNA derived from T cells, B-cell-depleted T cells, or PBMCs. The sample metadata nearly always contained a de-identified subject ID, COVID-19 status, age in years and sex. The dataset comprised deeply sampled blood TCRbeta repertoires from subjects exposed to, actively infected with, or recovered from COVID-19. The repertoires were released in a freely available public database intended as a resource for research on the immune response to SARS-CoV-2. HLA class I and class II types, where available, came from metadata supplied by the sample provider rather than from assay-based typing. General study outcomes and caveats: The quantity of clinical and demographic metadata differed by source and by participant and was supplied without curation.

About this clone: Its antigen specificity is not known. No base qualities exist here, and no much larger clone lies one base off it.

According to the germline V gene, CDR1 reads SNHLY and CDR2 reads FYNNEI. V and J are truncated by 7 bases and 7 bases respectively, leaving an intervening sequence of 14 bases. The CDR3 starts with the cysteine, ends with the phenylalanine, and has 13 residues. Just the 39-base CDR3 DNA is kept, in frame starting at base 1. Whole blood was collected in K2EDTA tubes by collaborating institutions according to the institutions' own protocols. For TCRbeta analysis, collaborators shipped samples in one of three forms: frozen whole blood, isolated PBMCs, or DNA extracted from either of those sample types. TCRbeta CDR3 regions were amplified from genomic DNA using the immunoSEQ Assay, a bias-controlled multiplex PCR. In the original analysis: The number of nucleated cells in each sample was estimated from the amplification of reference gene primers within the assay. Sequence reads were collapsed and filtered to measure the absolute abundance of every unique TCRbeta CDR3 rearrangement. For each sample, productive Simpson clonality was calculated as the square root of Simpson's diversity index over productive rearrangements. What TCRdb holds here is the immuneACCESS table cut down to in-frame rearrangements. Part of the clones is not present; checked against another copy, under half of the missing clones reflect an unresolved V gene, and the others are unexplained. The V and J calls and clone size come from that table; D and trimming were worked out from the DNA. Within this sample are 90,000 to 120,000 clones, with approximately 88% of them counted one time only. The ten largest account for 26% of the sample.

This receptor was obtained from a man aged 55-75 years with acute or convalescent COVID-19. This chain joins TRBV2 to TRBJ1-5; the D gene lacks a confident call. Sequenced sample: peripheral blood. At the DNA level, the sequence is TGTGCCAGCAACGGGCGGGGAACCCAGCCCCAGCATTTT. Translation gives CASNGRGTQPQHF. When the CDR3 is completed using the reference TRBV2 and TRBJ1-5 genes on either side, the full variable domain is EPEVTQTPSHQVTQMGQEVILRCVPISNHLYFYWYRQILGQKVEFLVSFYNNEISEKSEIFDDQFSVERPDGSNFTLKIRSTKLEDSAMYFCASNGRGTQPQHFGDGTRLSIL.